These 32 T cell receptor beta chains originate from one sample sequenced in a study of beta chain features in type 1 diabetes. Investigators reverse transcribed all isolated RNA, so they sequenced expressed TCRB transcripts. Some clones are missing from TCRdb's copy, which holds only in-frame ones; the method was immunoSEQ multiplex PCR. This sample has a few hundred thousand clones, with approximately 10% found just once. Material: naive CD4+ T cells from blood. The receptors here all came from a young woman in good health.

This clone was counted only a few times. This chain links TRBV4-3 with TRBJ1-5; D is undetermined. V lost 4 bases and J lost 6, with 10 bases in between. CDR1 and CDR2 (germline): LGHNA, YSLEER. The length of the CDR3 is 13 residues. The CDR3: CASSRAGSQPQHF. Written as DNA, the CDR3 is TGCGCCAGCAGCCGGGCGGGGAGTCAGCCCCAGCATTTT.

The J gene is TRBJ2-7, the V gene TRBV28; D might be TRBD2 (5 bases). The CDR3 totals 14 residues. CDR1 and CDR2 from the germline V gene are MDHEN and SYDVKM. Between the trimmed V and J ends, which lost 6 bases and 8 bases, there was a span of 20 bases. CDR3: CASSQTPGFTKQYF. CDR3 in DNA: TGTGCCAGCAGCCAAACCCCGGGGTTTACGAAGCAGTACTTC.

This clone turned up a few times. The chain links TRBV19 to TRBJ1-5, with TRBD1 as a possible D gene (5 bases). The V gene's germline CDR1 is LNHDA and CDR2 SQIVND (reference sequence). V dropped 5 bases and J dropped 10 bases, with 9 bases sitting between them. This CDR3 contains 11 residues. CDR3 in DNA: TGTGCCAGTAGTGCAGGGTTACCCCAGCATTTT. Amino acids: CASSAGLPQHF.

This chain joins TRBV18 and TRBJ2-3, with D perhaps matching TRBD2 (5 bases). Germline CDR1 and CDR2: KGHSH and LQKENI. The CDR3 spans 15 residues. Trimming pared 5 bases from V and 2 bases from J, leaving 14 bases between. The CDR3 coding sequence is TGTGCCAGCTCATCCCGAAGCGGAAACACAGATACGCAGTATTTT. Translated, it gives CASSSRSGNTDTQYF. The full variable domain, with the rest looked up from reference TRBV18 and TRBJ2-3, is NAGVMQNPRHLVRRRGQEARLRCSPMKGHSHVYWYRQLPEEGLKFMVYLQKENIIDESGMPKERFSAEFPKEGPSILRIQQVVRGDSAAYFCASSSRSGNTDTQYFGPGTRLTVL.

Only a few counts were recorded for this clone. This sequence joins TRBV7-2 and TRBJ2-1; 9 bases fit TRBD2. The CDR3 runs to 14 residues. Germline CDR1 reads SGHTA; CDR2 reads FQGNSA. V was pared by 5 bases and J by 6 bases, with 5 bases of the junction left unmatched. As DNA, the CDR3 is TGTGCCAGCAGCCCTAGCGGGAACATCAATGAGCAGTTCTTC. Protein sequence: CASSPSGNINEQFF.

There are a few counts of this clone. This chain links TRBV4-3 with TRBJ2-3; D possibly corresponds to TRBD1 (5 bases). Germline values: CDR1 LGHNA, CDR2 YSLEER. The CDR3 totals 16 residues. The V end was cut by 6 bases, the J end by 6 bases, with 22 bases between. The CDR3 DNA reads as TGCGCCAGCAGAAAAAGCACACAGGTTCGAGAGGATACGCAGTATTTT. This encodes CASRKSTQVREDTQYF.

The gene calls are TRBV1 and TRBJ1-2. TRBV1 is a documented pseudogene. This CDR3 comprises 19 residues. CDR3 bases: TGCACCAGCAGCCAAGATGAGGCCTTATCCCCCCCTTCCTACTATGGCTACACCTTC. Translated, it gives CTSSQDEALSPPSYYGYTF.

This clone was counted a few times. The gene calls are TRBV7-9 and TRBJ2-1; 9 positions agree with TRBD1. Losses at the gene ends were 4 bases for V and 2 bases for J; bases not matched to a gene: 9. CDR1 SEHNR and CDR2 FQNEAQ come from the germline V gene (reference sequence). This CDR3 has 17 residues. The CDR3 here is CASSSGDRVITYNEQFF. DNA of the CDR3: TGTGCCAGCAGCTCCGGGGACAGGGTGATAACCTACAATGAGCAGTTCTTC.

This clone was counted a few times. CDR3 in DNA: TGCGCCAGCAGCTTGGGGACTAGCGGGCCGGATGAGCAGTTCTTC. This codes for CASSLGTSGPDEQFF. The rearrangement joins TRBV5-1 to TRBJ2-1, with 11 bases lining up with TRBD2. This CDR3 is 15 amino acids long. Germline V lookup: CDR1 SGHRS, CDR2 YFSETQ. The junction had 4 bases not matched to a gene; V was cut back by 0 bases and J by 8 bases.

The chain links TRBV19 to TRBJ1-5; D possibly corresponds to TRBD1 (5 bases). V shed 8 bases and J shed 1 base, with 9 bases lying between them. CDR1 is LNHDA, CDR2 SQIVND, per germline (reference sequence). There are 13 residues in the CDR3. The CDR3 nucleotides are TGTGCCAGTGCAGGGTGGAGCAATCAGCCCCAGCATTTT. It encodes CASAGWSNQPQHF.

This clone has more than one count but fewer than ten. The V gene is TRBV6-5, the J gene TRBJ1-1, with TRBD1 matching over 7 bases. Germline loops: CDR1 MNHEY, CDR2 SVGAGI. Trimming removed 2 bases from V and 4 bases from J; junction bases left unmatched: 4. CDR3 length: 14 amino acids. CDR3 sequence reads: CASSYDRVVTEAFF. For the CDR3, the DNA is TGTGCCAGCAGTTACGACAGGGTTGTCACTGAAGCTTTCTTT.

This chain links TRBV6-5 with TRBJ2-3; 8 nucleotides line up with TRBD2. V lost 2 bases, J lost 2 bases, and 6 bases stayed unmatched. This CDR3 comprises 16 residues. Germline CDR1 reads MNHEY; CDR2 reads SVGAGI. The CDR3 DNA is TGTGCCAGCAGTTACGACCTAGCGGGTTCCACAGATACGCAGTATTTT. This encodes CASSYDLAGSTDTQYF.

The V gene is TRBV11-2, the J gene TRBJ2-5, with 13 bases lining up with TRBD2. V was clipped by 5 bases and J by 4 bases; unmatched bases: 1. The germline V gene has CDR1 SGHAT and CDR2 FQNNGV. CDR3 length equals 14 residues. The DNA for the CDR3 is TGTGCCAGCAGCCGACTAGCGGGAGGAGAGACCCAGTACTTC. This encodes CASSRLAGGETQYF.

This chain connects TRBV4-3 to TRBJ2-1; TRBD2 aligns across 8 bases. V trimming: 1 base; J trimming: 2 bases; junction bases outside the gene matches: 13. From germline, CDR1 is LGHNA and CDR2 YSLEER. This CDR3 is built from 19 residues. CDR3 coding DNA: TGCGCCAGCAGCCAAGGGTACTATAGCAGCGGGAGCCCCTACAATGAGCAGTTCTTC. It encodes CASSQGYYSSGSPYNEQFF.

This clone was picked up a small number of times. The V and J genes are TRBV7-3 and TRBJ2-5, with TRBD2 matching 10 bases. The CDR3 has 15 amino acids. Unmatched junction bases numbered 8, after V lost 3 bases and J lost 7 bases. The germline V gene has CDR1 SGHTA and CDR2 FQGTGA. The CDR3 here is CASSLIAGGPGTQYF. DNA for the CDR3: TGTGCCAGCAGCTTGATAGCGGGAGGCCCAGGGACCCAGTACTTC.

The chain's CDR3 is CASSGRTSGRRDTQYF. The CDR3, as DNA: TGTGCCAGCAGCGGGAGGACTAGCGGGAGGCGAGATACGCAGTATTTT. This chain joins TRBV7-2 and TRBJ2-3; 14 bases are shared with TRBD2. The CDR3 runs to 16 residues. The V segment lost 5 bases and the J segment 5 bases; nucleotides outside the gene matches: 6. Germline V gene data show CDR1 as SGHTA and CDR2 as FQGNSA.

The CDR3, as DNA: TGTGCCAGCAGCCCCGGGACAGGGCCGGGCAATGAGCAGTTCTTC. Protein product: CASSPGTGPGNEQFF. The gene calls are TRBV7-3 and TRBJ2-1; the match to TRBD1 covers 9 bases. From germline, CDR1 is SGHTA and CDR2 FQGTGA. The V and J ends lost 5 bases and 6 bases, in that order; junction bases with no gene match: 8. This CDR3 has 15 amino acids.

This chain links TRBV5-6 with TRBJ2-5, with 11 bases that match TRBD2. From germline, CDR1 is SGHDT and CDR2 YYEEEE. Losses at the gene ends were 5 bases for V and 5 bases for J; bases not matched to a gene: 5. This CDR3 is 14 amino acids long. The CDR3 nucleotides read TGTGCCAGCAGACTAGCGGGAGACTTGGAGACCCAGTACTTC. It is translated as CASRLAGDLETQYF.

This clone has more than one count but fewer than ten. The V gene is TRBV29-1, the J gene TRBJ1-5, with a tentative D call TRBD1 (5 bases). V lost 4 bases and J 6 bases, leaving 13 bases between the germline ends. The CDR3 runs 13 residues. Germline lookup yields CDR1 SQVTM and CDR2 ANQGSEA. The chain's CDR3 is CSVGGDGSQPQHF. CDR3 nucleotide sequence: TGCAGCGTTGGGGGGGACGGGAGTCAGCCCCAGCATTTT.

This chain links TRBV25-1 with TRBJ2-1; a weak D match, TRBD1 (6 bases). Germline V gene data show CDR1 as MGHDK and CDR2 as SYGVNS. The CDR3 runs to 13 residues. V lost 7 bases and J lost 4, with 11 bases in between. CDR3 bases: TGTGCCAGCACCCAAGGACAGTACAATGAGCAGTTCTTC. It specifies CASTQGQYNEQFF.

CDR3 in amino acids: CASSFPGLLAGDTDTQYF. CDR3 bases: TGTGCCAGCAGCTTCCCGGGACTACTAGCGGGGGACACAGATACGCAGTATTTT. The rearrangement uses TRBV5-4 and TRBJ2-3; 11 bases are shared with TRBD2. Germline trimming cut 2 bases from V and 2 bases from J; bases unmatched to any gene: 10. The CDR3 length is 18 residues. Germline-derived CDR1 and CDR2 are SGHNT and YYREEE (reference sequence).

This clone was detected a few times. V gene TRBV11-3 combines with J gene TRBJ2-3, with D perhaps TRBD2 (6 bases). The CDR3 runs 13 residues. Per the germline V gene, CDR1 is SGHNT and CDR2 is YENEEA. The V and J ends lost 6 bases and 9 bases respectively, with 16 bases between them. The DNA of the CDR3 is TGTGCCAGCAGTCAAGCCTTTGGGGGGACGCAGTATTTT. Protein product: CASSQAFGGTQYF.

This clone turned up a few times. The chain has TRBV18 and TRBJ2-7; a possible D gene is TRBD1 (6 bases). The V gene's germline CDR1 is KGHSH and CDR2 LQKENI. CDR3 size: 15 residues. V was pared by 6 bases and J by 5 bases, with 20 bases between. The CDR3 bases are TGTGCCAGCTCCCCGGGTAGTTCAGCAGGGGACGAGCAGTACTTC. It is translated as CASSPGSSAGDEQYF.

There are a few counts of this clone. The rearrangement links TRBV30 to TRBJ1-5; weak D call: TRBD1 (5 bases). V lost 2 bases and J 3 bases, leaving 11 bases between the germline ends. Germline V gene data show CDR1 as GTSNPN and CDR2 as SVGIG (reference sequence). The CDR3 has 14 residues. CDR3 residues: CAWSTGTYNQPQHF. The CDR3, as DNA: TGTGCCTGGAGTACCGGGACTTACAATCAGCCCCAGCATTTT. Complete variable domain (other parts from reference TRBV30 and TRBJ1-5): SQTIHQWPATLVQPVGSPLSLECTVEGTSNPNLYWYRQAAGRGLQLLFYSVGIGQISSEVPQNLSASRPQDRQFILSSKKLLLSDSGFYLCAWSTGTYNQPQHFGDGTRLSIL.

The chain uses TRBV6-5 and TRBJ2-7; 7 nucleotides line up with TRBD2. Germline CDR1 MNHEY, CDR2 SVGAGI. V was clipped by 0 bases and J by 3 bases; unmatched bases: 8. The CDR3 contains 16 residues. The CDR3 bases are TGTGCCAGCAGTTACTCATGGGCTAGCGGAAACTACGAGCAGTACTTC. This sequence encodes CASSYSWASGNYEQYF.

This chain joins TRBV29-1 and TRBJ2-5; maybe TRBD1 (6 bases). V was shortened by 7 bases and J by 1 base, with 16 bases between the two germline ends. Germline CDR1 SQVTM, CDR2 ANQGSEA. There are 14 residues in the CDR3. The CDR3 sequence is CSAPTRDTQETQYF. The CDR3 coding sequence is TGCAGCGCCCCCACCCGGGACACCCAAGAGACCCAGTACTTC.

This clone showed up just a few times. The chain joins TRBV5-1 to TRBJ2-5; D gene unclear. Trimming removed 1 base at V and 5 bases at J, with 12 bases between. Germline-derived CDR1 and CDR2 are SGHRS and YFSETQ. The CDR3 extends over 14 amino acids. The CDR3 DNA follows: TGCGCCAGCAGCTTGTCGAGCCTTTGGGAGACCCAGTACTTC. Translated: CASSLSSLWETQYF.

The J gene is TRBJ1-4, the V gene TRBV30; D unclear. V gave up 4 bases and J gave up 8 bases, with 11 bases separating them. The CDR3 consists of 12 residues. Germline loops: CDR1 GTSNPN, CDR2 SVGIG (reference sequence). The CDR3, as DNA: TGTGCCTGGAAAGATACGGGGGAAAAACTGTTTTTT. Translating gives CAWKDTGEKLFF. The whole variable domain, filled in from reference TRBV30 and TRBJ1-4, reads SQTIHQWPATLVQPVGSPLSLECTVEGTSNPNLYWYRQAAGRGLQLLFYSVGIGQISSEVPQNLSASRPQDRQFILSSKKLLLSDSGFYLCAWKDTGEKLFFGSGTQLSVL.

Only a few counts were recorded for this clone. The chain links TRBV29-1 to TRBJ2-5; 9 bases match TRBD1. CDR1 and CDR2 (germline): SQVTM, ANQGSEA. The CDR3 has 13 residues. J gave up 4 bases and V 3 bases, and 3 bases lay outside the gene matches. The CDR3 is CSVEGQGGETQYF. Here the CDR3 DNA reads TGCAGCGTTGAGGGACAGGGCGGAGAGACCCAGTACTTC.

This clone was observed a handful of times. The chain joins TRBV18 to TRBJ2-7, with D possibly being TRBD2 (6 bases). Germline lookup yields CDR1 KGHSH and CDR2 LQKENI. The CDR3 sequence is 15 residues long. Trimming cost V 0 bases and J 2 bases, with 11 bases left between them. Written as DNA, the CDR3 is TGTGCCAGCTCACCACCGGGACTCAGCACCTACGAGCAGTACTTC. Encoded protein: CASSPPGLSTYEQYF.

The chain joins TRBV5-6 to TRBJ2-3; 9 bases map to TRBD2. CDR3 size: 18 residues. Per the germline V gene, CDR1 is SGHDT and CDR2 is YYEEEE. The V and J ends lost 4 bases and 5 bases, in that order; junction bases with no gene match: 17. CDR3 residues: CASSVMYAVAGVEDTQYF. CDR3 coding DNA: TGTGCCAGCAGCGTCATGTACGCAGTAGCGGGAGTGGAAGATACGCAGTATTTT.

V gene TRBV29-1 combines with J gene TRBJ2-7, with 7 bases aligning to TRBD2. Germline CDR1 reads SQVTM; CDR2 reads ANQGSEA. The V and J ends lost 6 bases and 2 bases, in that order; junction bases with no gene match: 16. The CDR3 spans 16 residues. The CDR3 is CSVYGGGSGITYEQYF. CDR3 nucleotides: TGCAGCGTATATGGGGGAGGGAGCGGGATTACCTACGAGCAGTACTTC.